This TCR beta chain stems from a study of cytotoxic CD8 clonotypes in ibrutinib-treated CLL (dated by TCRdb to the early 2020s). In the study overall: The cohort included more than 14 treatment-naive and some 10 relapsed/refractory patients; roughly 17 were IGHV unmutated. Cryopreserved peripheral blood mononuclear cells were collected before treatment, at response, and at either disease progression or sustained remission. On average, each sample yielded roughly 250,000 productive templates and under 95,000 productive rearrangements. All remission and progressive disease samples were collected while patients were still receiving ibrutinib. Partial responses were observed in roughly 25 patients and complete responses in 2; after a median follow-up of 68 months, remission was maintained in approximately 14 patients and progression was observed in approximately 12. Longitudinal samples were obtainable from about 30% of the 86 participants in the trial. The response samples were drawn at a median of approximately twelve months into treatment, with a range of about 6 to 40 months. Broader findings and caveats from the paper: Public clonotypes were rare and either shrank or stayed stable during treatment, and the rise in clonality at ibrutinib response reflected expansion of private clonotypes. At baseline, clonality was higher than in age-matched healthy donors and showed a strong correlation with circulating CD8+ T-cell counts. Sampling times were not matched between patients in sustained remission and patients whose disease was progressing, and lymph node repertoires were not examined. An increase in clonality was observed at ibrutinib response, with clonality remaining stable during sustained remission and falling back toward baseline at progression.

A MiSeq instrument was used for deep resolution sequencing, which targeted depths ranging from 1 in 1 million up to 1 in 200,000 T cells, with coverage averaging 10x for each clonotype. TCR beta libraries were generated with the immunoSEQ hsTCRB Kit. As for the original processing: Data were analyzed with ImmunoSEQ Data Assistant and ImmunoSEQ Analyzer, with V, D and J genes assigned per IMGT definitions. Clonality, with values ranging from 0 to 1, was calculated as one minus the normalized Shannon entropy of productive rearrangement frequencies. Only overrepresented clonotypes making up at least 0.05% of each patient's repertoire were included in the public clonotype analysis. Repertoires from approximately 12 age-matched healthy donors in immuneACCESS were used as clonality controls. TCRdb stores this immuneACCESS table with in-frame sequences only. Part of the clones is absent; in the studies checked, under half of the shortfall reflects unresolved V genes, and no reason is known for the rest. V and J calls and clone size are copied from that table; D and trimming were computed from the DNA. This sample has 300,000 or so clones in its table, and roughly 70% of those were observed once. The ten top clones hold about 5.9% of the sample.

This clone has only one observation. Which antigen it targets is not known. No much larger clonotype is one base removed from it; base qualities were not supplied. Roughly 2.2 micrograms of genomic DNA were extracted from cryopreserved PBMCs for TCR beta library preparation. Longitudinal blood samples from CLL patients on ibrutinib monotherapy underwent high-throughput TCR beta sequencing. The patients took part in an open-label, single-center phase 2 trial of ibrutinib monotherapy. CDR1 SGHAT and CDR2 FQNNGV are derived from the germline V gene. Including the terminal cysteine and phenylalanine, the CDR3 comprises 17 residues. CDR3 DNA is the only sequence kept; it has 51 bases, read in frame from the first base. Compared with germline, V lacks 4 bases and J lacks 7 bases; bases without a gene match: 15.

Sequenced material: PBMCs, taken after 36 months of ibrutinib treatment. The rearrangement combines TRBV11-2 with TRBJ2-1; 8 junctional bases match TRBD2. This receptor was identified in a human donor with chronic lymphocytic leukemia. The CDR3 protein: CASSSNLIAGKGNEQFF. In nucleotides, the sequence is TGTGCCAGCAGCTCAAACTTAATAGCGGGGAAGGGTAATGAGCAGTTCTTC.